Sequencing of this TCR beta chain was carried out in a study of OX40 agonist ivuxolimab in advanced cancers. A word on this clone: The antigen is undetermined.

The ends were cut back, 7 bases at V and 6 bases at J, with 16 bases in the middle. CDR3 size: 14 residues. The germline V gene encodes CDR1 LNHDA and CDR2 SQIVND (reference sequence). Some clones are missing from TCRdb's copy, which holds only in-frame ones; the method was immunoSEQ multiplex PCR. This sample carries about 68,000 clones, about 82% of them seen once, and the ten largest clones take about 11%. Study results and caveats: Low normalized clonal expansion also occurred in some nonresponding patients.

This material consisted of CD4+ or CD8+ T cells sorted from blood, taken in a trial of the OX40 agonist ivuxolimab. The TCR was taken from an adult with an advanced solid tumor such as melanoma, head and neck, liver or kidney cancer. V usage is TRBV19 and J usage is TRBJ1-5; perhaps TRBD1 as D (6 bases). The CDR3 spells CASNRGGAGQPQHF. As DNA, the CDR3 is TGTGCCAGTAACAGAGGGGGGGCAGGTCAGCCCCAGCATTTT.